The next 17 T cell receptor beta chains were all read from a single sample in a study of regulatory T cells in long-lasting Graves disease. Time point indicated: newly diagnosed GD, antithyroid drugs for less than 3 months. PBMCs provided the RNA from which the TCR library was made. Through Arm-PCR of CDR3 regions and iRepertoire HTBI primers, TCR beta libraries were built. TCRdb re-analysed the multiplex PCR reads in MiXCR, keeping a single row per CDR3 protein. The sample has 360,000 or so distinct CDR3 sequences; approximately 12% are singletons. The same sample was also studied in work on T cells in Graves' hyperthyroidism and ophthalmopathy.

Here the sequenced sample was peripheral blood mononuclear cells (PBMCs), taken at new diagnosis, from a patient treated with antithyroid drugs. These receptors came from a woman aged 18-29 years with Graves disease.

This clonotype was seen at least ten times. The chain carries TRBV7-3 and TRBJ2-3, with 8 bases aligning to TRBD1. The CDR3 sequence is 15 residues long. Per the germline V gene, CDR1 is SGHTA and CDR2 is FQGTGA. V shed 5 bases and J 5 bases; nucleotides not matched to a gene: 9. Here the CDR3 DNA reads TGTGCCAGCAGCCCGACAGGGGAGAGGGGAGATACGCAGTATTTT. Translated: CASSPTGERGDTQYF.

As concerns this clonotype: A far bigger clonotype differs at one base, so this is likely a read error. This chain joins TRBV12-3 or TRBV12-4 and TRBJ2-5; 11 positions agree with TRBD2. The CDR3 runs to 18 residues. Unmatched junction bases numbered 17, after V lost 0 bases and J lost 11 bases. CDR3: CASSLAVASGRRGDEQYF. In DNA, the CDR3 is TGTGCCAGCAGTTTAGCGGTCGCTAGCGGGAGGCGGGGGGATGAGCAGTACTTC.

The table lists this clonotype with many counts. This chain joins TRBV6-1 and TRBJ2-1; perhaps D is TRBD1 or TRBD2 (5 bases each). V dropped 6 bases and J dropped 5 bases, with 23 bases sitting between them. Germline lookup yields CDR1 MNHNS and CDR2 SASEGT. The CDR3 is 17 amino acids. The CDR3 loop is CASRSRLRGVGNNEQFF. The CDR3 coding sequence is TGTGCCAGCAGATCCCGTCTTAGAGGGGTGGGGAACAATGAGCAGTTCTTC.

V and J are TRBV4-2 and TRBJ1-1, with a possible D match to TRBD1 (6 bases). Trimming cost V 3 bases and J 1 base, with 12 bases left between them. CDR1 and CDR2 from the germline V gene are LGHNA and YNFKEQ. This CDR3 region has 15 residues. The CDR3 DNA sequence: TGTGCCAGCAGCCACTCCATACAGGGGAACACTGAAGCTTTCTTT. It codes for CASSHSIQGNTEAFF.

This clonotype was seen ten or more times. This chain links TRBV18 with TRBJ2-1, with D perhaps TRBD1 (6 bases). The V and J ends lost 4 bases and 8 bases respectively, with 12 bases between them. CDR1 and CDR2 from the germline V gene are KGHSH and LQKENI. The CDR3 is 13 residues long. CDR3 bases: TGTGCCAGCTCACTTGCCTCAGGGGATGAGCAGTTCTTC. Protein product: CASSLASGDEQFF.

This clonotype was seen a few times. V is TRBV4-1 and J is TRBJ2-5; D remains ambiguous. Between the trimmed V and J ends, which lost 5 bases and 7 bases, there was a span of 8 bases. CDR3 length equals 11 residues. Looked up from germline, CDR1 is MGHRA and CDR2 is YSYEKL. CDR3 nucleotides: TGCGCCAGCAGCTTCGAGCGGACCCAGTACTTC. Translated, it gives CASSFERTQYF.

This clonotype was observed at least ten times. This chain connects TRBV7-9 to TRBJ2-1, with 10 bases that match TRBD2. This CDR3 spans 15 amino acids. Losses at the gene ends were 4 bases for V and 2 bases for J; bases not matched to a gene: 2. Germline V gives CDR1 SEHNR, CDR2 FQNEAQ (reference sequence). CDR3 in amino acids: CASSSGLAPYNEQFF. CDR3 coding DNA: TGTGCCAGCAGCTCGGGACTAGCGCCCTACAATGAGCAGTTCTTC. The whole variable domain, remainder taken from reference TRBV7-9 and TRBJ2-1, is DTGVSQNPRHKITKRGQNVTFRCDPISEHNRLYWYRQTLGQGPEFLTYFQNEAQLEKSRLLSDRFSAERPKGSFSTLEIQRTEQGDSAMYLCASSSGLAPYNEQFFGPGTRLTVL.

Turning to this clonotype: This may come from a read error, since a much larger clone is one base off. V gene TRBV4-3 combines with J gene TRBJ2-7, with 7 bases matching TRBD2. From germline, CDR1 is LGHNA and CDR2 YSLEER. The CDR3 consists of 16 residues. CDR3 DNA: TGCGCCGGCAGCTTGATTACAGGCGGGAGCTCCTACGAGCAGTACTTC. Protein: CAGSLITGGSSYEQYF.

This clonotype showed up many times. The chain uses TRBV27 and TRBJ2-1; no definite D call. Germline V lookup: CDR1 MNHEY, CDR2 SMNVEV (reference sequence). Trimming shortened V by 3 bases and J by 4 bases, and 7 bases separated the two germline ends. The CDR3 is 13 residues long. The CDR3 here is CASSFRAYNEQFF. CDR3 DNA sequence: TGTGCCAGCAGTTTTAGGGCATACAATGAGCAGTTCTTC.

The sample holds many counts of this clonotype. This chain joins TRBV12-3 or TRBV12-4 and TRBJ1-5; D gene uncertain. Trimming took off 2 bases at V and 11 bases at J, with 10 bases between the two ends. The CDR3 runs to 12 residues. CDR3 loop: CASSLQSSAQHF. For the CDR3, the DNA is TGTGCCAGCAGTTTACAGTCCTCAGCCCAGCATTTT.

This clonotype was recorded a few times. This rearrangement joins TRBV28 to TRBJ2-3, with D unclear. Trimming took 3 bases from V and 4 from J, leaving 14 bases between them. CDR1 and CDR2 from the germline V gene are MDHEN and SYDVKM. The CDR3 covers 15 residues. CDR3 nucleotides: TGTGCCAGCAGTTTCGGGCCCAACTTGGCAGATACGCAGTATTTT. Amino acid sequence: CASSFGPNLADTQYF.

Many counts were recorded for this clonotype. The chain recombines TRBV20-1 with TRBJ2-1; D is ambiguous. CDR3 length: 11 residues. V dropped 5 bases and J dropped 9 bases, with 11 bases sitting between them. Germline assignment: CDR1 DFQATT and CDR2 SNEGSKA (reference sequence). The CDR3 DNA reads TGCAGTGCTCGCCGTTCTAGTGAGCAGTTCTTC. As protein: CSARRSSEQFF.

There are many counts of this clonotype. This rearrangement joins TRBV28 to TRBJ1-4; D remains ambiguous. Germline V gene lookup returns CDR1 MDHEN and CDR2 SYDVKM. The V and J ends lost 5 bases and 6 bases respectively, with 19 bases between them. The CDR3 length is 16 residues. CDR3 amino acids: CASSLTAGKGDEKLFF. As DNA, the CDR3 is TGTGCCAGCAGTCTCACAGCGGGAAAAGGAGATGAAAAACTGTTTTTT. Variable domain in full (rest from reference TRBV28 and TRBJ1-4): DVKVTQSSRYLVKRTGEKVFLECVQDMDHENMFWYRQDPGLGLRLIYFSYDVKMKEKGDIPEGYSVSREKKERFSLILESASTNQTSMYLCASSLTAGKGDEKLFFGSGTQLSVL.

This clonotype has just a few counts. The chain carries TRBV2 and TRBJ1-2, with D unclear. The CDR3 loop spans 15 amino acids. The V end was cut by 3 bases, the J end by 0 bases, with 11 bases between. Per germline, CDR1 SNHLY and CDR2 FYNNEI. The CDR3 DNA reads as TGTGCCAGCAGTGATAAACAGATACCTAACTATGGCTACACCTTC. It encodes CASSDKQIPNYGYTF.

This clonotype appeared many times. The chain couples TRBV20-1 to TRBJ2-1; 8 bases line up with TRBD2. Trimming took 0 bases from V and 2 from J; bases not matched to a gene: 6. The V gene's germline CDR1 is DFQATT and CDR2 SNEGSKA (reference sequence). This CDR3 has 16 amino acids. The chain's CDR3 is CSARDLGSGTYNEQFF. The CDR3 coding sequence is TGCAGTGCTAGAGATCTCGGTAGCGGGACCTACAATGAGCAGTTCTTC.

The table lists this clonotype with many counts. The CDR3 protein is CASSPYDRGPDTQYF. The CDR3 DNA reads as TGTGCCAGCAGCCCCTACGACAGGGGCCCAGATACGCAGTATTTT. This chain uses TRBV12-3 or TRBV12-4 with TRBJ2-3, with TRBD1 matching over 8 bases. V shed 6 bases, J shed 4 bases, and the junction held 9 bases outside the gene matches. This CDR3 comprises 15 residues.

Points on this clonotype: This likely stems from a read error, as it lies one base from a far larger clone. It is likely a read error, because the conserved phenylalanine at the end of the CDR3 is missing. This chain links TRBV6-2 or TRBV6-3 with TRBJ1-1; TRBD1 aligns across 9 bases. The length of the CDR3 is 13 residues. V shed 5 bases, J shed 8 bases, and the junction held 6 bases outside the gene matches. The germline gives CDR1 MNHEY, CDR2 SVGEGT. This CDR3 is CASSEIGQGEAFL. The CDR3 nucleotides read TGTGCCAGCAGTGAAATAGGACAGGGGGAAGCTTTCCTT.